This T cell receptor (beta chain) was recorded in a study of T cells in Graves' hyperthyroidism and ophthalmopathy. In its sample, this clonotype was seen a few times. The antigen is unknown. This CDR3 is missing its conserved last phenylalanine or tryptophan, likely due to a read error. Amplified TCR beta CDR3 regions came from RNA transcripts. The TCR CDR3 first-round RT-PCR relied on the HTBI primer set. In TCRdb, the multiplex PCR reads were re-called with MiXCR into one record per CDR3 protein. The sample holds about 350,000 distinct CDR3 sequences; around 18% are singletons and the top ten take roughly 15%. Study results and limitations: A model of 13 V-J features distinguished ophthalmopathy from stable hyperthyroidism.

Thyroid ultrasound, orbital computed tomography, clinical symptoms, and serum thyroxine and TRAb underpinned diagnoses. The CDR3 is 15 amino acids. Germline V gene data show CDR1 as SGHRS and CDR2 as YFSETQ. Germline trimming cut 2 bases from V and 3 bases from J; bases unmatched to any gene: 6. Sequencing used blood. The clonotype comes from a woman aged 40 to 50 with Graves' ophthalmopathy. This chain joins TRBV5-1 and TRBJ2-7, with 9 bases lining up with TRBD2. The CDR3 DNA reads TGCGCCAGCAGCTTAGCCAGTAGCGGGAGCTACGAGCAGTACTCC. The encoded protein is CASSLASSGSYEQYS.